The 17 T cell receptor beta chains listed next were all sequenced from one sample in a study of glioma-infiltrating T cells. Amplification of TCR alpha and beta CDR3 regions from RNA used iRepertoire nested multiplex PCR. TCRdb analysed the multiplex PCR reads with MiXCR anew, one entry per CDR3 protein. The sample holds fewer than 200,000 distinct CDR3 sequences; 25% to 35% are singletons and the top ten take 20% to 25%. The sample comprised glioma tissue, nonneoplastic brain tissue, or PBMCs (not recorded which). These receptors were obtained from a human donor with low-grade glioma or glioblastoma, undergoing nonglioma brain surgery, or in good health (not recorded which).

This clonotype was observed a few times. This chain joins TRBV10-3 and TRBJ1-6; 8 positions agree with TRBD1. The CDR3 spans 15 residues. Trimming removed 0 bases from V and 10 bases from J; junction bases left unmatched: 5. Per the germline V gene, CDR1 is ENHRY and CDR2 is SYGVKD. The CDR3 region is CAISESTGVGSPLHF. The CDR3 DNA reads as TGTGCCATCAGTGAGTCGACAGGGGTGGGATCACCCCTCCACTTT.

This clonotype occurred many times. This chain uses TRBV7-8 with TRBJ2-7; 12 nucleotides align to TRBD1. This CDR3 comprises 16 residues. The V gene end was trimmed by 0 bases and the J gene end by 4 bases; junction bases not matched to a gene: 4. Germline CDR1 reads SGHVS; CDR2 reads FQNEAQ. Here the CDR3 DNA reads TGTGCCAGCAGCTTAGCGGGGACAGGGGGCGATTACGAGCAGTACTTC. Its protein product is CASSLAGTGGDYEQYF.

In its sample, this clonotype was seen once. The germline gene is not matched at one end of the junction; a read error may be the cause. J is TRBJ2-3 and V is TRBV7-2; 8 positions agree with TRBD2. The CDR3 is 17 residues long. Germline assignment: CDR1 SGHTA and CDR2 FQGNSA. This CDR3 reads CAGSLVASAGGLDTQYF. The CDR3 bases are TGTGCCGGCAGCTTAGTTGCAAGCGCGGGAGGCCTGGATACGCAGTATTTT. Full variable domain (rest looked up from reference TRBV7-2 and TRBJ2-3): GAGVSQSPSNKVTEKGKDVELRCDPISGHTALYWYRQSLGQGLEFLIYFQGNSAPDKSGLPSDRFSAERTGGSVSTLTIQRTQQEDSAVYLCAGSLVASAGGLDTQYFGPGTRLTVL.

This clonotype showed up many times. The V gene is TRBV7-2, the J gene TRBJ1-2, with D possibly TRBD1 on 5 matching bases. Trimming removed 5 bases at V and 3 bases at J, with 10 bases between. Per the germline V gene, CDR1 is SGHTA and CDR2 is FQGNSA. This CDR3 is 13 amino acids long. CDR3 protein: CASSRGDHYGYTF. The DNA for the CDR3 is TGTGCCAGCAGCCGAGGGGACCACTATGGCTACACCTTC.

Details on this clonotype: A much larger clone lies one base from this, so it may be a read error. The genes are TRBV20-1 and TRBJ2-7; perhaps D is TRBD1 or TRBD2 (7 bases each). CDR3 length equals 16 residues. V was cut by 1 base and J by 5 bases, with 21 bases left in between. CDR1 is DFQATT, CDR2 SNEGSKA, per germline (reference sequence). The CDR3 DNA reads TGCAGTGCTAGAGTAAACAGGGGAGGGCCTTACGACGAGCAGTACTTC. Translating gives CSARVNRGGPYDEQYF.

V usage is TRBV5-4 and J usage is TRBJ2-7, with TRBD2 identical over 9 bases. V lost 0 bases and J lost 4; bases outside the gene matches: 2. The germline V gene encodes CDR1 SGHNT and CDR2 YYREEE (reference sequence). The CDR3 extends over 14 amino acids. CDR3 amino acids: CASSLAAGGYEQYF. The DNA of the CDR3 is TGTGCCAGCAGCTTGGCGGCGGGAGGGTACGAGCAGTACTTC.

This clonotype has ten or more counts. V and J are TRBV4-2 and TRBJ2-7; D is perhaps TRBD1 (5 bases). CDR1 LGHNA and CDR2 YNFKEQ come from the germline V gene. The CDR3 covers 16 residues. V dropped 5 bases and J dropped 0 bases, with 17 bases sitting between them. The chain's CDR3 is CASSSLDSLSSYEQYF. The CDR3 coding sequence is TGTGCCAGCAGCTCACTTGACAGCCTTAGCTCCTACGAGCAGTACTTC.

This chain joins TRBV7-2 and TRBJ2-7, with 12 bases lining up with TRBD2. The CDR3 has 15 amino acids. CDR1 is SGHTA and CDR2 is FQGNSA in the germline V gene. Trimming cost V 4 bases and J 3 bases; bases outside gene matches: 4. In nucleotides, the CDR3 is TGTGCCAGCAGCTACCTAGCGGGAGGGCACTACGAGCAGTACTTC. Translated: CASSYLAGGHYEQYF.

This clonotype was counted only a few times. V and J are TRBV19 and TRBJ2-5; no clear D gene. Germline loops: CDR1 LNHDA, CDR2 SQIVND (reference sequence). CDR3 size: 15 residues. V shed 5 bases and J shed 1 base, with 14 bases lying between them. CDR3 residues: CASSLDGEFQETQYF. DNA for the CDR3: TGTGCCAGTAGTTTGGACGGAGAGTTCCAAGAGACCCAGTACTTC.

Turning to this clonotype: Given a much more abundant clone one base away, this may be a read error. V gene TRBV29-1 combines with J gene TRBJ2-2; D gene ambiguous. Germline V gene lookup returns CDR1 SQVTM and CDR2 ANQGSEA. The CDR3 is made up of 12 amino acids. CDR3: CTIRSCTGELFF. CDR3 nucleotides: TGCACCATCCGGAGCTGCACCGGGGAGCTGTTTTTT.

In its sample, this clonotype was seen a few times. A single base separates this from a much larger clone, so it may be a read error. The gene calls are TRBV6-2 or TRBV6-3 and TRBJ2-7, with D perhaps assigned TRBD1 or TRBD2 (5 bases each). Germline assignment: CDR1 MNHEY and CDR2 SVGEGT. The CDR3 consists of 14 residues. V gave up 0 bases and J gave up 6 bases, with 12 bases separating them. CDR3 sequence reads: CASSYSAWDGEQYF. CDR3 sequence (DNA): TGTGCCAGCAGTTACTCTGCCTGGGACGGCGAGCAGTACTTC.

The chain combines TRBV11-2 with TRBJ2-5; 14 bases are shared with TRBD2. Unmatched junction bases numbered 13, after V lost 2 bases and J lost 5 bases. Germline CDR1 SGHAT, CDR2 FQNNGV. The CDR3 runs 19 residues. The CDR3 loop is CASSLFPRLAGGLSETQYF. CDR3 nucleotides: TGTGCCAGCAGCTTATTCCCGAGACTAGCGGGAGGGCTTTCCGAGACCCAGTACTTC.

The chain is built from TRBV27 and TRBJ2-3; 11 bases match TRBD2. This CDR3 has 12 residues. Germline values: CDR1 MNHEY, CDR2 SMNVEV (reference sequence). V lost 10 bases to trimming and J lost 6 bases; unmatched junction nucleotides: 3. The CDR3, as DNA: TGTGCCACTCGACTAGCGGGGGATACGCAGTATTTT. Protein product: CATRLAGDTQYF.

This clonotype was detected ten times or more. V usage is TRBV20-1 and J usage is TRBJ2-1; 12 positions agree with TRBD2. The V gene's germline CDR1 is DFQATT and CDR2 SNEGSKA (reference sequence). This CDR3 is built from 14 residues. With V trimmed by 3 bases and J by 7 bases, 4 bases remained unmatched. The CDR3 region is CSASWLAGGNEQFF. CDR3 coding DNA: TGCAGTGCTAGCTGGCTAGCGGGGGGGAATGAGCAGTTCTTC.

The chain employs TRBV25-1 and TRBJ2-1, with D possibly TRBD2 on 7 matching bases. Trimming left V 9 bases short and J 11 bases short, with 26 bases between. Per the germline V gene, CDR1 is MGHDK and CDR2 is SYGVNS. The CDR3 covers 15 residues. The CDR3 loop is CARTWGGRGVNKQFF. The CDR3 nucleotides read TGTGCCAGAACCTGGGGGGGGCGAGGGGTAAATAAGCAGTTCTTC.

This clonotype appeared many times. The genes are TRBV15 and TRBJ2-2, with D perhaps TRBD1 or TRBD2 (5 bases each). This CDR3 has 16 residues. Between the trimmed V and J ends, which lost 2 bases and 4 bases, there was a span of 14 bases. Germline V lookup: CDR1 LNHNV, CDR2 YYDKDF (reference sequence). The CDR3 region has the DNA TGTGCCACCAGCAGAAACCAGGGAGTAGGCACCGGGGAGCTGTTTTTT. It yields the protein CATSRNQGVGTGELFF.

Regarding this clonotype: A read error is possible here, since a much larger clone lies one base away. V and J are TRBV29-1 and TRBJ1-2; 8 bases fit TRBD1. CDR1 is SQVTM and CDR2 is ANQGSEA in the germline V gene. The CDR3 is 15 amino acids. CDR3 residues: CIGMDRASPGYGYTF. The CDR3 DNA follows: TGCATCGGGATGGACAGGGCGTCTCCTGGCTATGGCTACACCTTC.